Below are 8 T cell receptor beta chains sequenced from a single sample in a study of T cells after yellow fever vaccination. MiXCR, applied by TCRdb to the 5' RACE reads, yields one record per CDR3 protein. The sample carries 250,000 or so distinct CDR3 sequences, about 7% recorded once. The material was CD4+ T cells sorted from PBMCs, obtained 15 days after the yellow fever booster vaccination. The receptors shown here come from a man aged 25 to 40 who received the YFV17D yellow fever vaccine.

This clonotype was detected a few times. As DNA, the CDR3 is TGCAGTGCTAGAGATTTCAGATCTAACTATGGCTACACCTTC. Translated, it gives CSARDFRSNYGYTF. The chain carries TRBV20-1 and TRBJ1-2; unclear D gene. V was shortened by 0 bases and J by 0 bases, with 8 bases between the two germline ends. The CDR3 extends over 14 amino acids. Per germline, CDR1 DFQATT and CDR2 SNEGSKA (reference sequence).

The V and J genes are TRBV6-5 and TRBJ1-2, with D tentatively TRBD1 (5 bases). V dropped 4 bases and J dropped 8 bases, with 14 bases sitting between them. Germline V CDR1 and CDR2: MNHEY, SVGAGI. The CDR3 sequence is 13 residues long. This CDR3 is CASSSTAGTGYTF. The CDR3 bases are TGTGCCAGCAGTTCTACAGCCGGGACCGGCTACACCTTC.

Remarks on this clonotype: A junction boundary mismatches the germline segment, possibly from a read error. The chain is built from TRBV11-2 and TRBJ2-5; D ambiguous. CDR1 is SGHAT and CDR2 is FQNNGV in the germline V gene. The CDR3 has 13 amino acids. The CDR3 loop is CASILGRTETQYF. CDR3 nucleotide sequence: TGTGCCAGCATCTTAGGTCGGACAGAGACCCAGTACTTC. The variable domain in full, completed from reference TRBV11-2 and TRBJ2-5, reads EAGVAQSPRYKIIEKRQSVAFWCNPISGHATLYWYQQILGQGPKLLIQFQNNGVVDDSQLPKDRFSAERLKGVDSTLKIQPAKLEDSAVYLCASILGRTETQYFGPGTRLLVL.

This clonotype was counted at least ten times. The chain uses TRBV11-3 and TRBJ2-1, with D hard to call. The germline CDR1 and CDR2 sequences are SGHNT and YENEEA. V lost 6 bases, J lost 4 bases, and 7 bases lay in between. The length of the CDR3 is 12 residues. CDR3 residues: CASSKGYNEQFF. The CDR3, as DNA: TGTGCCAGCAGTAAGGGTTACAATGAGCAGTTCTTC.

The V gene is TRBV7-2, the J gene TRBJ1-6, with D possibly matching TRBD1 (5 bases). This CDR3 has 16 residues. V lost 0 bases and J 8 bases, leaving 14 bases between the germline ends. The germline gives CDR1 SGHTA, CDR2 FQGNSA. DNA of the CDR3: TGTGCCAGCAGCTTAGCTAGGGACCCCCGTGATTCACCCCTCCACTTT. Translated, it gives CASSLARDPRDSPLHF.

This clonotype was recorded many times. The rearrangement uses TRBV27 and TRBJ2-7, with 10 positions matching TRBD1. Germline V gene lookup returns CDR1 MNHEY and CDR2 SMNVEV (reference sequence). The CDR3 consists of 15 residues. V lost 3 bases, J lost 2 bases, and 4 bases stayed unmatched. The CDR3 sequence is CASSLGQGSPYEQYF. The CDR3, as DNA: TGTGCCAGCAGTTTGGGACAGGGGAGCCCCTACGAGCAGTACTTC.

This clonotype was observed many times. The J gene is TRBJ2-1, the V gene TRBV5-1; unclear D gene. The CDR3 has 15 residues. Deletions cut 0 bases from V and 2 bases from J, with 9 bases between. The germline gives CDR1 SGHRS, CDR2 YFSETQ. Here the CDR3 reads CASSLAPDPYNEQFF. The DNA of the CDR3 is TGCGCCAGCAGCTTGGCCCCCGACCCCTACAATGAGCAGTTCTTC.

This clonotype was counted many times. The chain carries TRBV2 and TRBJ2-7; TRBD1 is a possible D gene (6 bases). Trimming pared 6 bases from V and 5 bases from J, leaving 17 bases between. CDR1 SNHLY and CDR2 FYNNEI come from the germline V gene. The CDR3 runs to 14 residues. In DNA form, the CDR3 reads TGTGCCAGCAGCTTTGACAGGTCCGGAGACGAGCAGTACTTC. Translation: CASSFDRSGDEQYF.